Below are 15 T cell receptor beta chains sequenced from a single sample in a study of post-analysis software for immune sequencing data. Researchers reported that TCR beta cDNA libraries carried unique molecular identifiers. TCRdb reprocessed the PCR reads with MiXCR, giving one entry per CDR3 protein. The top ten clones hold around 30% of a sample with roughly 160,000 distinct CDR3 sequences, about 37% of them seen once. Sequenced material: blood, taken after autologous hematopoietic stem cell transplantation. These receptors all stem from a girl aged 5-17 years with multiple sclerosis.

This clonotype has ten or more counts. The chain joins TRBV20-1 to TRBJ2-1, with D possibly being TRBD2 (6 bases). There are 11 residues in the CDR3. Trimming cost V 6 bases and J 9 bases, with 12 bases left between them. Germline-derived CDR1 and CDR2 are DFQATT and SNEGSKA (reference sequence). The CDR3 bases are TGCAGTGCCCTCCACGGGGGTGAGCAGTTCTTC. Encoded protein: CSALHGGEQFF.

This clonotype was observed a few times. The chain employs TRBV20-1 and TRBJ1-5, with D unresolved. Trimming cost V 3 bases and J 6 bases, with 6 bases left between them. CDR3 length: 11 amino acids. In germline, CDR1 is DFQATT, CDR2 SNEGSKA (reference sequence). CDR3 region: CSASEGQPQHF. In DNA, the CDR3 is TGCAGTGCTAGTGAGGGTCAGCCCCAGCATTTT.

The CDR3 DNA is TGTGCCAGCAAGATAACAGGGGCGGTTTTTAATCAGCCCCAGCATTTT. It encodes CASKITGAVFNQPQHF. The V call is TRBV6-1, the J call TRBJ1-5, with 7 bases fitting TRBD1. J gave up 4 bases and V 7 bases, and 13 bases lay outside the gene matches. Looked up from germline, CDR1 is MNHNS and CDR2 is SASEGT. The CDR3 covers 16 residues.

The gene calls are TRBV6-1 and TRBJ1-2, with 8 bases matching TRBD1. The CDR3 runs 15 residues. V lost 1 base, J lost 6 bases, and 7 bases stayed unmatched. Germline V gene sequence: CDR1 MNHNS, CDR2 SASEGT. The CDR3 coding sequence is TGTGCCAGCAGTGAAGTCCCGGACAGGGTTAATGGCTACACCTTC. As protein: CASSEVPDRVNGYTF.

The V gene is TRBV20-1, the J gene TRBJ2-5; 10 nucleotides agree with TRBD1. CDR3 length: 16 residues. V lost 2 bases, J lost 5 bases, and 11 bases stayed unmatched. The germline CDR1 and CDR2 sequences are DFQATT and SNEGSKA (reference sequence). CDR3 DNA: TGCAGTGCTAGACCCTCGGGACAGGGGTCGAGGGAGACCCAGTACTTC. It yields the protein CSARPSGQGSRETQYF.

The chain links TRBV20-1 to TRBJ2-3; 8 bases agree with TRBD2. The CDR3 contains 16 residues. V lost 5 bases and J lost 2; bases outside the gene matches: 12. Germline V gene data show CDR1 as DFQATT and CDR2 as SNEGSKA (reference sequence). CDR3 sequence reads: CSAQRASGYPTDTQYF. DNA for the CDR3: TGCAGTGCTCAAAGGGCTAGCGGGTACCCCACAGATACGCAGTATTTT.

This clonotype was detected a few times. This chain joins TRBV5-4 and TRBJ2-1; 7 bases are shared with TRBD2. This CDR3 comprises 15 residues. The V segment lost 4 bases and the J segment 7 bases; nucleotides outside the gene matches: 11. Germline values: CDR1 SGHNT, CDR2 YYREEE (reference sequence). This CDR3 is CASSPWVPGGNEQFF. The CDR3, as DNA: TGTGCCAGCAGCCCCTGGGTTCCCGGGGGGAATGAGCAGTTCTTC. The full variable domain, rest sourced from reference TRBV5-4 and TRBJ2-1, is ETGVTQSPTHLIKTRGQQVTLRCSSQSGHNTVSWYQQALGQGPQFIFQYYREEENGRGNFPPRFSGLQFPNYSSELNVNALELDDSALYLCASSPWVPGGNEQFFGPGTRLTVL.

The chain has TRBV7-9 and TRBJ2-1; 11 bases fit TRBD2. Germline V gives CDR1 SEHNR, CDR2 FQNEAQ (reference sequence). Trimming cost V 8 bases and J 4 bases; bases outside gene matches: 4. This CDR3 is built from 14 residues. CDR3 nucleotide sequence: TGTGCCAGCCGTATAGCGGGAGGGTACAATGAGCAGTTCTTC. Protein product: CASRIAGGYNEQFF.

The V and J genes are TRBV18 and TRBJ2-3, with a weak D call TRBD2 (6 bases). This CDR3 comprises 15 residues. Trimming shortened V by 3 bases and J by 2 bases, and 12 bases separated the two germline ends. Germline V CDR1 and CDR2: KGHSH, LQKENI. CDR3 nucleotides: TGTGCCAGCTCACCTGGGCTAGCGCCCACAGATACGCAGTATTTT. Translation gives CASSPGLAPTDTQYF.

There are many counts of this clonotype. The V call is TRBV20-1, the J call TRBJ2-1; maybe TRBD1 (6 bases). The CDR3 is 15 residues long. Trimming cost V 4 bases and J 0 bases, with 13 bases left between them. Germline V gives CDR1 DFQATT, CDR2 SNEGSKA (reference sequence). CDR3 loop: CSAIALGGSYNEQFF. The CDR3 DNA follows: TGCAGTGCTATAGCCCTAGGGGGCTCCTACAATGAGCAGTTCTTC.

J is TRBJ2-3 and V is TRBV20-1; maybe TRBD2 (7 bases). V was shortened by 1 base and J by 3 bases, with 17 bases between the two germline ends. The CDR3 covers 16 residues. CDR1 and CDR2 from the germline V gene are DFQATT and SNEGSKA (reference sequence). CDR3: CSARGAGASRTDTQYF. The CDR3 nucleotides are TGCAGTGCTAGAGGGGCGGGGGCTTCCAGGACAGATACGCAGTATTTT.

J is TRBJ2-1 and V is TRBV21-1; TRBD1 is the table's D call and was not checked against the DNA. TRBV21-1 is deemed a pseudogene. The CDR3 runs 16 residues. In DNA form, the CDR3 reads TGTGCCATCCCAGGCCCCCCCCCGCGTTCTTTTGATGAGCAGTTCTTC. Encoded protein: CAIPGPPPRSFDEQFF.

This chain joins TRBV12-3 or TRBV12-4 and TRBJ2-5; weak D call: TRBD1 (5 bases). Deletions cut 6 bases from V and 5 bases from J, with 19 bases between. The CDR3 has 15 amino acids. The CDR3 loop reads CASSHSQGVWETQYF. The CDR3 nucleotides are TGTGCCAGCAGCCACTCTCAAGGGGTTTGGGAGACCCAGTACTTC.

The V and J genes are TRBV6-2 or TRBV6-3 and TRBJ2-1; 10 bases are shared with TRBD2. The junction had 5 bases not matched to a gene; V was cut back by 7 bases and J by 8 bases. The V gene's germline CDR1 is MNHEY and CDR2 SVGEGT. The CDR3 contains 13 residues. CDR3 region: CASKAGGDDEQFF. The DNA of the CDR3 is TGTGCCAGCAAAGCGGGAGGGGACGATGAGCAGTTCTTC.

This clonotype came up a few times. The V gene is TRBV6-5, the J gene TRBJ1-1; D is ambiguous. Germline CDR1 reads MNHEY; CDR2 reads SVGAGI. Trimming left V 4 bases short and J 0 bases short, with 9 bases between. The CDR3 runs 14 residues. DNA of the CDR3: TGTGCCAGCAGTTCCCCGGCCCTGAACACTGAAGCTTTCTTT. This translates into CASSSPALNTEAFF.